This paragraph reports one T cell receptor beta chain. The antigen is not known. At one of its ends the junction is not consistent with the germline gene, which may arise from a read error. Investigators isolated RNA and reverse transcribed it into cDNA to act as the sequencing template. The repertoire was sequenced with immunoSEQ multiplex PCR; TCRdb's copy has only in-frame clones and lacks some. The profile shows 150,000 to 200,000 clones, approximately 67% of them singletons. These data are taken from a study of CD8+ T cells in alopecia areata. Study outcomes and limitations: Normal scalp showed lower clonality than lesional scalp, especially alopecia totalis/universalis. Persistence of many expanded lesional clones was seen in scalp and blood during tofacitinib. Because one nonresponder was included, the link of baseline CD8+ expansion to response is considered uncertain.

Treatment indicated: oral pan-JAK inhibitor, 5-10 mg twice daily. Per the germline V gene, CDR1 is SGHTA and CDR2 is FQGNSA. This CDR3 is 14 amino acids long. This clonotype was obtained from a human donor with alopecia areata. The rearrangement joins TRBV7-2 to TRBJ2-1; 11 nucleotides agree with TRBD2. Material: CD4+ T cells sorted from blood, obtained between weeks 47 and 50, from a patient treated with tofacitinib. The CDR3 sequence: CASSLAGGVGEQFF. The CDR3 DNA reads TGTGCCAGCAGCCTAGCGGGGGGAGTGGGTGAGCAGTTCTTC.